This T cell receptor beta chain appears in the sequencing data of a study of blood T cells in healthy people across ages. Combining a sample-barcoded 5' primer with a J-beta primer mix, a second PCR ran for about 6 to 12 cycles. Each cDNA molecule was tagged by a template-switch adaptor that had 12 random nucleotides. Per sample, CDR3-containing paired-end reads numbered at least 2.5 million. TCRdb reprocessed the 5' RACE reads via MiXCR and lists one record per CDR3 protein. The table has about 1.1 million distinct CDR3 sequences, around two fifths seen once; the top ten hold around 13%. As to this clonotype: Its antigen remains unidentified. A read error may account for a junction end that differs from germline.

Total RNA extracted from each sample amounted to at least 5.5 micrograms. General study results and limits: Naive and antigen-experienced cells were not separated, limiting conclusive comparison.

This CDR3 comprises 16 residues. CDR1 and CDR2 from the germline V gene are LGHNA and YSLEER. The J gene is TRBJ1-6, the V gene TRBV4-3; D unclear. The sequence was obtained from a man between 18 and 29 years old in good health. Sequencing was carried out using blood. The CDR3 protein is CASGQTASSYNSPLHF. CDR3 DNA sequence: TGCGCCAGCGGCCAAACGGCTAGCTCCTATAATTCACCCCTCCACTTT.